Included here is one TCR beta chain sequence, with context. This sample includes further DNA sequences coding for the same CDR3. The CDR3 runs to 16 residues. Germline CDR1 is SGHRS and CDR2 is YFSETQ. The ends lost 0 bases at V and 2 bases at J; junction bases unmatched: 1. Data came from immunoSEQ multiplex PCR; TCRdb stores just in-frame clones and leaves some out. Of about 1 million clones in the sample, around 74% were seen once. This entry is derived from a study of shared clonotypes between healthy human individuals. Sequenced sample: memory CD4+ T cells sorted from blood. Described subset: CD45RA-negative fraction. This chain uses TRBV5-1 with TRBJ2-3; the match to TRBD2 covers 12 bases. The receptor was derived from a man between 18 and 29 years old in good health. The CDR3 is CASSLGTSGATDTQYF. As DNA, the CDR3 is TGCGCCAGCAGCTTGGGGACTAGCGGGGCCACAGATACGCAGTATTTT.